Included here is one T cell receptor beta chain sequence, with context. The antigen remains undetermined. These data belong to a study of T cell repertoires in cytomegalovirus infection. Study summary: It can be stated that public TCR beta signatures indicated CMV infection as well as a matching HLA type.

Broader study findings: Ex vivo, HLA-C-restricted CMV-specific TCR beta clonotypes prevailed over the rest of the response. Pooled public TCR beta family frequency picked out CMV carriers with the relevant HLA.

TCRdb ran MiXCR on the reads and lists one entry per CDR3 protein. The sample consists of 150,000 to 200,000 distinct CDR3 sequences, 28% of them appearing once. The CDR3 is 15 amino acids. V gave up 0 bases and J gave up 2 bases, with 10 bases separating them. The germline CDR1 and CDR2 sequences are MGHRA and YSYEKL. Sequences were obtained from PBMCs. This clonotype originated in a human donor in good health (CMV status not recorded). Some clones in this sample may be carry-over from other donors' samples. The chain combines TRBV4-1 with TRBJ1-2, with D possibly TRBD1 on 6 matching bases. The CDR3 sequence is CASSQETGKNYGYTF. CDR3 DNA: TGCGCCAGCAGCCAAGAAACAGGGAAAAACTATGGCTACACCTTC.